One sample yielded the 10 T cell receptor beta chains listed below, sequenced in a study of T cell responses to AZD1222 COVID-19 vaccine. The table came from immunoSEQ multiplex PCR; TCRdb's copy has only in-frame clones and leaves some out. This table holds just over 150,000 clones, around 87% found once. Sample: peripheral blood, taken 28 days after the second AZD1222 dose. These receptors all stem from an adult who received the AZD1222 COVID-19 vaccine.

V gene TRBV7-2 combines with J gene TRBJ1-5, with D perhaps matching TRBD1 (5 bases). The CDR3 length is 13 residues. Trimming stripped 0 bases from V and 7 bases from J, with 7 bases between. Germline CDR1 SGHTA, CDR2 FQGNSA. The CDR3 DNA reads TGTGCCAGCAGCTTAGCCGACAGCCAGCCCCAGCATTTT. Its protein is CASSLADSQPQHF.

The CDR3, as DNA: TGTGCCAGTAGTATAACCGGACAGGGGGCGACAAGAAACATTCAGTACTTC. Its protein product is CASSITGQGATRNIQYF. This rearrangement joins TRBV19 to TRBJ2-4, with 11 bases that match TRBD1. Germline V CDR1 and CDR2: LNHDA, SQIVND (reference sequence). The length of the CDR3 is 17 residues. Trimming cost V 2 bases and J 6 bases; bases outside gene matches: 9.

The chain uses TRBV7-9 and TRBJ1-5; 8 positions match TRBD1. The V gene end was trimmed by 5 bases and the J gene end by 7 bases; junction bases not matched to a gene: 4. Germline V lookup: CDR1 SEHNR, CDR2 FQNEAQ (reference sequence). The CDR3 sequence is 13 residues long. In DNA, the CDR3 is TGTGCCAGCAGCGAGACAGGGGTACAGCCCCAGCATTTT. Residues: CASSETGVQPQHF.

The chain couples TRBV6-6 to TRBJ2-1; 10 nucleotides line up with TRBD2. CDR1 and CDR2 from the germline V gene are MNHNY and SVGAGI (reference sequence). The V segment lost 6 bases and the J segment 8 bases; nucleotides outside the gene matches: 7. CDR3 size: 14 residues. The CDR3 spells CASRRAGGPDEQFF. CDR3 nucleotides: TGTGCCAGCAGGCGAGCGGGAGGGCCCGATGAGCAGTTCTTC.

The chain couples TRBV21-1 to TRBJ1-5. TRBV21-1 is a pseudogene segment. This CDR3 comprises 15 residues. CDR3 residues: CASSKAGAWDQPQHF. The CDR3 nucleotides read TGTGCCAGCAGCAAGGCGGGTGCGTGGGATCAGCCCCAGCATTTT.

CDR3 nucleotide sequence: TGTGCCAGCAGAATATCGACAGGGGCGGATGGCTACACCTTC. It translates to CASRISTGADGYTF. V is TRBV2 and J is TRBJ1-2; 8 nucleotides align to TRBD1. Germline loops: CDR1 SNHLY, CDR2 FYNNEI. The ends lost 6 bases at V and 6 bases at J; junction bases unmatched: 9. This CDR3 has 14 residues.

The count of this clone is one. The J gene is TRBJ1-3, the V gene TRBV5-6; D remains unclear. Trimming pared 1 base from V and 2 bases from J, leaving 7 bases between. This CDR3 has 14 residues. Germline CDR1 is SGHDT and CDR2 is YYEEEE. CDR3 in DNA: TGTGCCAGCAGCTTGAATCTTCCTGGAAACACCATATATTTT. Its translation: CASSLNLPGNTIYF. Full variable domain (rest looked up from reference TRBV5-6 and TRBJ1-3): DAGVTQSPTHLIKTRGQQVTLRCSPKSGHDTVSWYQQALGQGPQFIFQYYEEEERQRGNFPDRFSGHQFPNYSSELNVNALLLGDSALYLCASSLNLPGNTIYFGEGSWLTVV.

This chain uses TRBV5-5 with TRBJ2-1, with 8 bases identical to TRBD2. The CDR3 has 15 amino acids. The germline V gene encodes CDR1 SGHKS and CDR2 YYEKEE (reference sequence). Trimming at V came to 3 bases and at J to 2 bases, leaving 4 bases not matched to a gene. The CDR3 is CASSCKREPYNEQFF. The CDR3 nucleotides are TGTGCCAGCAGCTGCAAGCGGGAGCCCTACAATGAGCAGTTCTTC.

The chain uses TRBV4-1 and TRBJ1-3; D remains ambiguous. Deletions cut 3 bases from V and 4 bases from J, with 22 bases between. Per the germline V gene, CDR1 is MGHRA and CDR2 is YSYEKL. The CDR3 length is 18 residues. The DNA for the CDR3 is TGCGCCAGCAGCCAGACGCCGACCGGGCCCATGGCCGGAAACACCATATATTTT. This codes for CASSQTPTGPMAGNTIYF.

The chain recombines TRBV11-2 with TRBJ2-7, with 10 nucleotides matching TRBD1. Germline V gene sequence: CDR1 SGHAT, CDR2 FQNNGV. V lost 5 bases and J lost 2; bases outside the gene matches: 6. This CDR3 region has 15 residues. For the CDR3, the DNA is TGTGCCAGCAGCCGACCGGGACAGGGGCCCTACGAGCAGTACTTC. Encoded protein: CASSRPGQGPYEQYF.